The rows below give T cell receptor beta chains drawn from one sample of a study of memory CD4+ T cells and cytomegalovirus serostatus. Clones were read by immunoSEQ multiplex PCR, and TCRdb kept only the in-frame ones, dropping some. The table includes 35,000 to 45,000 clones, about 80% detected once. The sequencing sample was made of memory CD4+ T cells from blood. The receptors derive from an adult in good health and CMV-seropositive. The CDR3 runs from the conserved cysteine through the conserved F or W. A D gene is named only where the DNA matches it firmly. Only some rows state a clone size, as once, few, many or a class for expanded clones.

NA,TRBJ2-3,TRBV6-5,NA,CASSPRLVNTDTQYF,TGTGCCAGCAGTCCCCGACTAGTCAACACAGATACGCAGTATTTT
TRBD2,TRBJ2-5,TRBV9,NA,CATPGTSGGSKQETQYF,TGTGCCACCCCTGGGACTAGCGGGGGTTCCAAACAAGAGACCCAGTACTTC
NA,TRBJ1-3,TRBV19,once,CASITSGNTIYF,TGTGCCAGTATTACCTCTGGAAACACCATATATTTT
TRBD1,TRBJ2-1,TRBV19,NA,CASRQGQRDNNEQFF,TGTGCCAGTAGACAGGGACAGCGCGACAACAATGAGCAGTTCTTC
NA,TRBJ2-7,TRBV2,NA,CASTRQIAYEQYF,TGTGCCAGCACTCGACAGATCGCCTACGAGCAGTACTTC
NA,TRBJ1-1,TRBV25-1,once,CASGQGGLTEAFF,TGTGCCAGCGGGCAAGGGGGGCTGACTGAAGCTTTCTTT
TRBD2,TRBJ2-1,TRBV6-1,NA,CASSDFGGGYNEQFF,TGTGCCAGCAGTGATTTTGGGGGGGGCTACAATGAGCAGTTCTTC
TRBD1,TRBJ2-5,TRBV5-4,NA,CASSSPGQGQETQYF,TGTGCCAGCAGCTCGCCAGGACAGGGACAAGAGACCCAGTACTTC
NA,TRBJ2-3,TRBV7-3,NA,CASSPGLRTDTQYF,TGTGCCAGCAGTCCGGGACTTCGCACAGATACGCAGTATTTT
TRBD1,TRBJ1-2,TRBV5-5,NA,CASSSLTGTYGYTF,TGTGCCAGCAGCTCGCTGACAGGGACCTATGGCTACACCTTC
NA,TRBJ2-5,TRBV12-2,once,CASRLTSGRHPRETQYF,TGTGCAAGTCGCTTAACGAGCGGGAGGCACCCCCGGGAGACCCAGTACTTC
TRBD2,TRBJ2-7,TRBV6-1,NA,CASSEAGGSYEQYF,TGTGCCAGCAGTGAAGCGGGAGGGTCCTACGAGCAGTACTTC
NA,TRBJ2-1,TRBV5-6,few,CASSLVSYNEQFF,TGTGCCAGCAGCTTAGTCAGTTACAATGAGCAGTTCTTC
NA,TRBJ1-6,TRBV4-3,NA,CASSQVSGAGWPLHF,TGCGCCAGCAGCCAAGTATCCGGGGCCGGGTGGCCCCTCCACTTT
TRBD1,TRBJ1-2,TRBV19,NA,CASKPPQGEGYGYTF,TGTGCCAGTAAGCCCCCCCAGGGGGAGGGCTATGGCTACACCTTC
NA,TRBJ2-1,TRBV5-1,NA,CASSLKPPDNEQFF,TGCGCCAGCAGCTTAAAACCACCGGACAATGAGCAGTTCTTC
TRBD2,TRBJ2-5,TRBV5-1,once,CASSLSPSGGETQYF,TGCGCCAGCAGCCTAAGCCCTAGCGGGGGAGAGACCCAGTACTTC
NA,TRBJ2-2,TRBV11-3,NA,CASSLSRNTGELFF,TGTGCCAGCAGCTTATCCAGGAACACCGGGGAGCTGTTTTTT
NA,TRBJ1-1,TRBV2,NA,CASSGQTKNTEAFF,TGTGCCAGCAGTGGACAGACAAAGAACACTGAAGCTTTCTTT
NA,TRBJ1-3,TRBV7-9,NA,CASSLVTSGNTIYF,TGTGCCAGCAGCTTAGTCACCTCTGGAAACACCATATATTTT
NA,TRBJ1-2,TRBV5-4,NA,CASSRDTAYVGYTF,TGTGCCAGCAGCCGGGACACGGCCTATGTGGGCTACACCTTC
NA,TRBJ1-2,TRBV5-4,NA,CASSLATGKDYGYTF,TGTGCCAGCAGCTTGGCCACAGGGAAGGACTATGGCTACACCTTC
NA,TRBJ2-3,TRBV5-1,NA,CASSVSTDTQYF,TGCGCCAGCAGCGTGAGCACAGATACGCAGTATTTT
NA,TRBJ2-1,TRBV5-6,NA,CASMAGTAYNEQFF,TGTGCCAGCATGGCGGGGACAGCCTACAATGAGCAGTTCTTC
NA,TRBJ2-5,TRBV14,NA,CASSRRPEETQYF,TGTGCCAGCAGCCGTCGTCCAGAAGAGACCCAGTACTTC
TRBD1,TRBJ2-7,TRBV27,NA,CASSTEGDRRSEQYF,TGTGCCAGCAGCACTGAAGGGGACAGGAGGTCCGAGCAGTACTTC
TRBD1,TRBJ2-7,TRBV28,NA,CASRPQGEHEQYF,TGTGCCAGCAGGCCTCAGGGGGAGCACGAGCAGTACTTC
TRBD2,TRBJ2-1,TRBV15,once,CATSRGRTSGMGEQFF,TGTGCCACCAGCAGAGGTCGGACTAGCGGGATGGGTGAGCAGTTCTTC
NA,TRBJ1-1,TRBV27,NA,CASSPAGAGEAFF,TGTGCCAGCAGTCCAGCAGGGGCCGGTGAAGCTTTCTTT
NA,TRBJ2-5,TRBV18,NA,CASSYQGSAETQYF,TGTGCCAGCTCATACCAGGGTTCTGCCGAGACCCAGTACTTC
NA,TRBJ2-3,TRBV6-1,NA,CASSRDATTDTQYF,TGTGCCAGCAGCCGGGACGCAACCACAGATACGCAGTATTTT
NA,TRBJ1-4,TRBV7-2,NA,CASSVNSWVSPINEKLFF,TGTGCCAGCAGTGTAAACTCTTGGGTGTCCCCAATTAATGAAAAACTGTTTTTT
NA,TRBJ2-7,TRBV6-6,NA,CASSYTDRYEQYF,TGTGCCAGCAGTTATACGGACAGATACGAGCAGTACTTC
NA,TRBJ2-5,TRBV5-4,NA,CAGSLEREWETQYF,TGTGCCGGCAGCTTGGAGCGAGAATGGGAGACCCAGTACTTC
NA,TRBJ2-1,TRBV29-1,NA,CSVEKGTGNEQFF,TGCAGCGTTGAAAAGGGAACGGGCAATGAGCAGTTCTTC
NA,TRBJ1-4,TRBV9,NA,CASSAPHRYSNEKLFF,TGTGCCAGCAGCGCCCCCCACAGGTACTCTAATGAAAAACTGTTTTTT
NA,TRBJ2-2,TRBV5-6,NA,CASSLYLYGELFF,TGTGCCAGCAGCTTGTATCTCTACGGGGAGCTGTTTTTT
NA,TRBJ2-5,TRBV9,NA,CASSGGLWETQYF,TGTGCCAGCAGCGGCGGACTCTGGGAGACCCAGTACTTC
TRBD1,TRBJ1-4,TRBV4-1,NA,CASSQPQGALEKLFF,TGCGCCAGCAGCCAACCACAGGGGGCGCTTGAAAAACTGTTTTTT
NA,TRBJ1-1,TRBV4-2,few,CASSQSAGLEAFF,TGTGCCAGCAGCCAGTCCGCGGGGCTAGAAGCTTTCTTT
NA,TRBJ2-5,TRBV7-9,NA,CASSLSGQETQYF,TGTGCCAGCAGCTTGAGCGGCCAAGAGACCCAGTACTTC
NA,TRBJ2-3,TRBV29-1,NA,CSVESRRGTDTQYF,TGCAGCGTTGAGAGTAGGAGGGGCACAGATACGCAGTATTTT
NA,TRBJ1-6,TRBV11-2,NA,CASSLVTGTYNSPLHF,TGTGCCAGCAGCTTAGTCACAGGGACGTATAATTCACCCCTCCACTTT